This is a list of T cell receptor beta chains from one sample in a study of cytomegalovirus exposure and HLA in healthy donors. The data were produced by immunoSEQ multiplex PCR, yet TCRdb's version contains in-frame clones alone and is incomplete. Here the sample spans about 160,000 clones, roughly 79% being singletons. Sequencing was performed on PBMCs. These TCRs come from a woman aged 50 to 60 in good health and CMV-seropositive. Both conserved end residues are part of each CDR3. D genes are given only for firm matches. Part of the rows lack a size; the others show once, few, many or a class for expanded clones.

cdr3_aa: CASSFLAGHADTQYF
cdr3_nt: TGTGCCAGCAGCTTTCTAGCGGGACACGCAGATACGCAGTATTTT
v_call: TRBV11-2
j_call: TRBJ2-3
cdr3_length: 15
d_call: TRBD2
clone_size: NA

cdr3_aa: CASSLAQQNYGYTF
cdr3_nt: TGTGCCAGCAGCTTGGCACAGCAGAACTATGGCTACACCTTC
v_call: TRBV5-4
j_call: TRBJ1-2
cdr3_length: 14
d_call: NA
clone_size: NA

cdr3_aa: CASISQAYGYTF
cdr3_nt: TGTGCCAGTATCTCACAGGCCTATGGCTACACCTTC
v_call: TRBV19
j_call: TRBJ1-2
cdr3_length: 12
d_call: NA
clone_size: few

cdr3_aa: CASSVEPLNTEAFF
cdr3_nt: TGTGCCAGCAGCGTAGAACCCCTAAACACTGAAGCTTTCTTT
v_call: TRBV9
j_call: TRBJ1-1
cdr3_length: 14
d_call: NA
clone_size: few

cdr3_aa: CASMRQGNYGYTF
cdr3_nt: TGTGCCAGTATGCGGCAGGGGAACTATGGCTACACCTTC
v_call: TRBV19
j_call: TRBJ1-2
cdr3_length: 13
d_call: NA
clone_size: NA

cdr3_aa: CASNPGAGDYNEQFF
cdr3_nt: TGTGCCAGCAATCCGGGAGCGGGGGACTACAATGAGCAGTTCTTC
v_call: TRBV27
j_call: TRBJ2-1
cdr3_length: 15
d_call: TRBD2
clone_size: NA

cdr3_aa: CASSLAYRGRNTEAFF
cdr3_nt: TGTGCCAGCAGCTTAGCCTACAGGGGAAGGAACACTGAAGCTTTCTTT
v_call: TRBV7-8
j_call: TRBJ1-1
cdr3_length: 16
d_call: TRBD1
clone_size: once

cdr3_aa: CASSSQETQYF
cdr3_nt: TGTGCCAGCAGTTCACAAGAGACCCAGTACTTC
v_call: TRBV5-5
j_call: TRBJ2-5
cdr3_length: 11
d_call: NA
clone_size: NA

cdr3_aa: CASSLAVDEQFF
cdr3_nt: TGTGCCAGCAGCTTAGCGGTGGATGAGCAGTTCTTC
v_call: TRBV11-2
j_call: TRBJ2-1
cdr3_length: 12
d_call: NA
clone_size: NA

cdr3_aa: CASSVGRTQETQYF
cdr3_nt: TGTGCCAGCAGCGTAGGACGGACTCAAGAGACCCAGTACTTC
v_call: TRBV9
j_call: TRBJ2-5
cdr3_length: 14
d_call: NA
clone_size: few

cdr3_aa: CASREAPSTDTQYF
cdr3_nt: TGCGCCAGCAGGGAGGCACCTAGCACAGATACGCAGTATTTT
v_call: TRBV5-1
j_call: TRBJ2-3
cdr3_length: 14
d_call: NA
clone_size: once

cdr3_aa: CASSARVNQPQHF
cdr3_nt: TGTGCCAGCAGTGCGAGGGTCAATCAGCCCCAGCATTTT
v_call: TRBV6-1
j_call: TRBJ1-5
cdr3_length: 13
d_call: NA
clone_size: NA

cdr3_aa: CASNPREGEQFF
cdr3_nt: TGTGCCAGTAATCCCAGGGAGGGTGAGCAGTTCTTC
v_call: TRBV19
j_call: TRBJ2-1
cdr3_length: 12
d_call: TRBD2
clone_size: once

cdr3_aa: CASSQGQIGTEAFF
cdr3_nt: TGTGCCAGCAGCCAAGGTCAGATTGGCACTGAAGCTTTCTTT
v_call: TRBV4-2
j_call: TRBJ1-1
cdr3_length: 14
d_call: NA
clone_size: NA

cdr3_aa: CASSLGTGRGAEAFF
cdr3_nt: TGTGCCAGCAGCTTAGGGACAGGGAGAGGGGCTGAAGCTTTCTTT
v_call: TRBV7-6
j_call: TRBJ1-1
cdr3_length: 15
d_call: TRBD1
clone_size: NA

cdr3_aa: CASSYLAGSNNEQFF
cdr3_nt: TGTGCCAGCAGTTATTTGGCGGGAAGCAACAATGAGCAGTTCTTC
v_call: TRBV6-6
j_call: TRBJ2-1
cdr3_length: 15
d_call: NA
clone_size: NA

cdr3_aa: CASSLLGVSTDTQYF
cdr3_nt: TGTGCCAGCAGCTTGCTCGGGGTCAGCACAGATACGCAGTATTTT
v_call: TRBV7-6
j_call: TRBJ2-3
cdr3_length: 15
d_call: NA
clone_size: NA

cdr3_aa: CASSSAGTSGQETQYF
cdr3_nt: TGTGCCAGCAGCTCCGCTGGGACTAGCGGACAAGAGACCCAGTACTTC
v_call: TRBV5-4
j_call: TRBJ2-5
cdr3_length: 16
d_call: TRBD2
clone_size: NA

cdr3_aa: CASSLPTGPQDHGYTF
cdr3_nt: TGTGCCAGCAGCTTGCCCACAGGGCCCCAGGATCATGGCTACACCTTC
v_call: TRBV5-6
j_call: TRBJ1-2
cdr3_length: 16
d_call: NA
clone_size: NA

cdr3_aa: CASSYGTGPGTEAFF
cdr3_nt: TGTGCCAGCAGCTACGGGACAGGGCCGGGCACTGAAGCTTTCTTT
v_call: TRBV7-2
j_call: TRBJ1-1
cdr3_length: 15
d_call: TRBD1
clone_size: few

cdr3_aa: CASSESGAEAFF
cdr3_nt: TGTGCCAGCAGTGAATCGGGGGCTGAAGCTTTCTTT
v_call: TRBV25-1
j_call: TRBJ1-1
cdr3_length: 12
d_call: NA
clone_size: NA

cdr3_aa: CASSLQTAITYNEQFF
cdr3_nt: TGCGCCAGCAGCCTACAGACAGCCATCACCTACAATGAGCAGTTCTTC
v_call: TRBV4-3
j_call: TRBJ2-1
cdr3_length: 16
d_call: NA
clone_size: NA

cdr3_aa: CASSYLGGKTEAFF
cdr3_nt: TGTGCCAGCAGTTACTTGGGAGGGAAGACTGAAGCTTTCTTT
v_call: TRBV6-5
j_call: TRBJ1-1
cdr3_length: 14
d_call: NA
clone_size: NA

cdr3_aa: CASSLIRRSRGGNTIYF
cdr3_nt: TGTGCCAGCAGCTTAATTCGTCGGAGTAGGGGAGGAAACACCATATATTTT
v_call: TRBV11-2
j_call: TRBJ1-3
cdr3_length: 17
d_call: NA
clone_size: NA

cdr3_aa: CASTRDRSSYEQYF
cdr3_nt: TGTGCCAGCACCCGGGACAGAAGCTCCTACGAGCAGTACTTC
v_call: TRBV2
j_call: TRBJ2-7
cdr3_length: 14
d_call: TRBD1
clone_size: NA

cdr3_aa: CASSLGPAPGTGELFF
cdr3_nt: TGTGCCAGCAGCTTAGGTCCGGCACCGGGCACCGGGGAGCTGTTTTTT
v_call: TRBV7-6
j_call: TRBJ2-2
cdr3_length: 16
d_call: NA
clone_size: NA

cdr3_aa: CASSGSGGRQPQHF
cdr3_nt: TGTGCCAGCAGTGGATCAGGGGGCCGGCAGCCCCAGCATTTT
v_call: TRBV28
j_call: TRBJ1-5
cdr3_length: 14
d_call: TRBD1
clone_size: few

cdr3_aa: CASSPRVGGWDLYGYTF
cdr3_nt: TGTGCCAGCAGTCCTAGAGTAGGGGGCTGGGACCTATATGGCTACACCTTC
v_call: TRBV28
j_call: TRBJ1-2
cdr3_length: 17
d_call: TRBD1
clone_size: NA

cdr3_aa: CASSSGQMNTEAFF
cdr3_nt: TGTGCCAGCAGTTCGGGACAGATGAACACTGAAGCTTTCTTT
v_call: TRBV27
j_call: TRBJ1-1
cdr3_length: 14
d_call: TRBD1
clone_size: NA

cdr3_aa: CASSQEGLAGQETQYF
cdr3_nt: TGCGCCAGCAGCCAAGAGGGACTAGCGGGGCAAGAGACCCAGTACTTC
v_call: TRBV4-1
j_call: TRBJ2-5
cdr3_length: 16
d_call: TRBD2
clone_size: once

cdr3_aa: CASSETEVGGYTF
cdr3_nt: TGTGCCAGCAGTGAAACGGAGGTGGGTGGCTACACCTTC
v_call: TRBV2
j_call: TRBJ1-2
cdr3_length: 13
d_call: NA
clone_size: NA

cdr3_aa: CSVYHEGTQYF
cdr3_nt: TGCAGTGTTTACCATGAGGGGACCCAGTACTTC
v_call: TRBV20-1
j_call: TRBJ2-5
cdr3_length: 11
d_call: NA
clone_size: NA

cdr3_aa: CASSLRFVDRNEKLFF
cdr3_nt: TGTGCCAGCAGTTTAAGGTTTGTGGACAGGAATGAAAAACTGTTTTTT
v_call: TRBV27
j_call: TRBJ1-4
cdr3_length: 16
d_call: TRBD1
clone_size: NA

cdr3_aa: CASSLGPEGYNEQFF
cdr3_nt: TGCGCCAGCAGCTTGGGCCCTGAGGGCTACAATGAGCAGTTCTTC
v_call: TRBV5-1
j_call: TRBJ2-1
cdr3_length: 15
d_call: NA
clone_size: NA

cdr3_aa: CASSSRAVSTDTQYF
cdr3_nt: TGCGCCAGCAGCTCCCGCGCGGTGAGCACAGATACGCAGTATTTT
v_call: TRBV4-1
j_call: TRBJ2-3
cdr3_length: 15
d_call: NA
clone_size: NA

cdr3_aa: CASSRGTVNGYTF
cdr3_nt: TGTGCCAGCAGCCGGGGGACAGTTAATGGCTACACCTTC
v_call: TRBV5-6
j_call: TRBJ1-2
cdr3_length: 13
d_call: TRBD1
clone_size: NA

cdr3_aa: CASSLEREDEQYF
cdr3_nt: TGTGCCAGCAGCTTAGAGCGGGAGGACGAGCAGTACTTC
v_call: TRBV7-3
j_call: TRBJ2-7
cdr3_length: 13
d_call: TRBD2
clone_size: NA

cdr3_aa: CASSVGGRGYGYTF
cdr3_nt: TGTGCCAGCAGTGTTGGCGGTAGGGGCTATGGCTACACCTTC
v_call: TRBV2
j_call: TRBJ1-2
cdr3_length: 14
d_call: NA
clone_size: NA

cdr3_aa: CASSVQQGNYEQYF
cdr3_nt: TGTGCCAGCAGTGTTCAGCAGGGCAACTACGAGCAGTACTTC
v_call: TRBV2
j_call: TRBJ2-7
cdr3_length: 14
d_call: NA
clone_size: few

cdr3_aa: CASSYRGSEAFF
cdr3_nt: TGTGCCAGCAGTTACCGTGGCTCTGAAGCTTTCTTT
v_call: TRBV27
j_call: TRBJ1-1
cdr3_length: 12
d_call: NA
clone_size: NA

cdr3_aa: CASSILSSGGYEQYF
cdr3_nt: TGTGCCAGTAGTATTCTCTCTAGCGGGGGATACGAGCAGTACTTC
v_call: TRBV19
j_call: TRBJ2-7
cdr3_length: 15
d_call: TRBD2
clone_size: NA

cdr3_aa: CASSSGLADSYEQYF
cdr3_nt: TGTGCCAGCAGCTCGGGACTAGCGGACTCTTACGAGCAGTACTTC
v_call: TRBV7-9
j_call: TRBJ2-7
cdr3_length: 15
d_call: TRBD2
clone_size: once

cdr3_aa: CASSVGMQGGGNTEAFF
cdr3_nt: TGTGCCAGCAGCGTAGGAATGCAGGGCGGGGGAAACACTGAAGCTTTCTTT
v_call: TRBV9
j_call: TRBJ1-1
cdr3_length: 17
d_call: NA
clone_size: NA

cdr3_aa: CASSKLPSGSANEQFF
cdr3_nt: TGTGCCAGCAGCAAACTGCCCAGCGGGAGCGCCAATGAGCAGTTCTTC
v_call: TRBV5-4
j_call: TRBJ2-1
cdr3_length: 16
d_call: TRBD2
clone_size: NA

cdr3_aa: CASSPRDSGRETQYF
cdr3_nt: TGTGCCAGTAGTCCCCGGGACAGCGGGCGAGAGACCCAGTACTTC
v_call: TRBV19
j_call: TRBJ2-5
cdr3_length: 15
d_call: NA
clone_size: NA

cdr3_aa: CAWSSGTLGTEAFF
cdr3_nt: TGTGCCTGGAGTTCGGGAACCCTTGGCACTGAAGCTTTCTTT
v_call: TRBV30
j_call: TRBJ1-1
cdr3_length: 14
d_call: NA
clone_size: NA

cdr3_aa: CASSYRGPYGYTF
cdr3_nt: TGTGCCAGCAGTTACAGGGGGCCCTATGGCTACACCTTC
v_call: TRBV28
j_call: TRBJ1-2
cdr3_length: 13
d_call: TRBD1
clone_size: once

cdr3_aa: CASSMDTGRSYEQYF
cdr3_nt: TGTGCCAGTAGTATGGATACAGGAAGGTCCTACGAGCAGTACTTC
v_call: TRBV19
j_call: TRBJ2-7
cdr3_length: 15
d_call: NA
clone_size: NA

cdr3_aa: CASSRINIDRYNEQFF
cdr3_nt: TGCGCCAGCAGTAGGATAAATATAGACAGGTACAATGAGCAGTTCTTC
v_call: TRBV4-3
j_call: TRBJ2-1
cdr3_length: 16
d_call: NA
clone_size: once

cdr3_aa: CASSRTSGRAIETQYF
cdr3_nt: TGTGCCAGCAGTCGGACTAGCGGGAGGGCCATAGAGACCCAGTACTTC
v_call: TRBV7-9
j_call: TRBJ2-5
cdr3_length: 16
d_call: TRBD2
clone_size: NA